Listed below are T cell receptor beta chains from one sample, sequenced in a study of cytomegalovirus exposure and HLA in healthy donors. Repertoires were generated with immunoSEQ multiplex PCR, while TCRdb's copy carries only in-frame clones and drops some. The data hold some 66,000 clones, with roughly 76% observed a single time. The sample taken for sequencing was PBMCs. The receptors derive from a man aged 55-75 years in good health and CMV-seropositive. Both conserved end residues are part of each CDR3. The D gene is left open where the match is weak. Some rows have no size entry. The others give once, few or many, or a class for an expanded clone.

V: TRBV7-2; size: NA; D: TRBD2; J: TRBJ2-7; DNA: TGTGCCAGCAGCATAAGCGGGGGGGAGCAGTACTTC; CDR3: CASSISGGEQYF
V: TRBV18; size: once; D: NA; J: TRBJ2-3; DNA: TGTGCCAGCTCGCCTCGACACACAGATACGCAGTATTTT; CDR3: CASSPRHTDTQYF
V: TRBV7-9; size: NA; D: NA; J: TRBJ1-1; DNA: TGTGCCAGCAGCTTAGCCTTTGGCGGCTCGGAAGCTTTCTTT; CDR3: CASSLAFGGSEAFF
V: TRBV7-2; size: NA; D: NA; J: TRBJ2-3; DNA: TGTGCCAGCAGCTGGACTAAGAACATAGATACGCAGTATTTT; CDR3: CASSWTKNIDTQYF
V: TRBV5-1; size: NA; D: NA; J: TRBJ2-1; DNA: TGCGCCAGCAGCAAGCGGGTAAGCTCCTACAATGAGCAGTTCTTC; CDR3: CASSKRVSSYNEQFF
V: TRBV7-9; size: NA; D: TRBD1; J: TRBJ1-2; DNA: TGTGCCAGCAGCCCGGACAGGGTCGGGGGCTACACCTTC; CDR3: CASSPDRVGGYTF
V: TRBV21-1; size: NA; D: NA; J: TRBJ1-4; DNA: TGTGCCAGCAGCAAACGGACAGGGAAGGAAAAACTGTTTTTT; CDR3: CASSKRTGKEKLFF
V: TRBV6-6; size: NA; D: TRBD2; J: TRBJ2-3; DNA: TGTGCCAGCAGTTACGGCGGGGGGGCAAGAGATACGCAGTATTTT; CDR3: CASSYGGGARDTQYF
V: TRBV5-1; size: NA; D: TRBD1; J: TRBJ1-2; DNA: TGCGCCAGCAGCTTCGAGGGGACAGGGGACTATGGCTACACCTTC; CDR3: CASSFEGTGDYGYTF
V: TRBV5-1; size: few; D: NA; J: TRBJ2-7; DNA: TGCGCCAGCAGCTTGCCCAGGTCAACCCTCGACTACTCCTACGAGCAGTACTTC; CDR3: CASSLPRSTLDYSYEQYF
V: TRBV6-5; size: few; D: TRBD1; J: TRBJ1-2; DNA: TGTGCCAGCAGTTACTCGGCGGGACAGGGGGCCGGCGGCTACACCTTC; CDR3: CASSYSAGQGAGGYTF
V: TRBV29-1; size: NA; D: NA; J: TRBJ1-2; DNA: TGCAGCGTTGGCGGGGCTAACTATGGCTACACCTTC; CDR3: CSVGGANYGYTF
V: TRBV11-3; size: NA; D: TRBD1; J: TRBJ2-1; DNA: TGTGCCAGCAGCTCGCCGGGACAGGGGACCAGTGAGCAGTTCTTC; CDR3: CASSSPGQGTSEQFF
V: TRBV7-9; size: NA; D: NA; J: TRBJ2-3; DNA: TGTGCCAGCAGCTTTAGTTCAGATACGCAGTATTTT; CDR3: CASSFSSDTQYF
V: TRBV6-5; size: NA; D: NA; J: TRBJ1-1; DNA: TGTGCCAGCAGTTACGCCTCTAGGGGCGCGAACACTGAAGCTTTCTTT; CDR3: CASSYASRGANTEAFF
V: TRBV11-3; size: NA; D: NA; J: TRBJ1-1; DNA: TGTGCCAGCAGCTTCTCTTTCTCACGCAGTGACACTGAAGCTTTCTTT; CDR3: CASSFSFSRSDTEAFF
V: TRBV2; size: NA; D: TRBD2; J: TRBJ2-7; DNA: TGTGCCAGCCAGTCACTAGCGGGGGGGGGACGGCAGTACTTC; CDR3: CASQSLAGGGRQYF
V: TRBV5-1; size: NA; D: TRBD1; J: TRBJ1-2; DNA: TGCGCCAGCAGCGGGACAGGGGGCTACGACTATGGCTACACCTTC; CDR3: CASSGTGGYDYGYTF
V: TRBV2; size: NA; D: TRBD1; J: TRBJ1-4; DNA: TGTGCCAGCAGTGACACCTGGGGACAGTTGTTTTTT; CDR3: CASSDTWGQLFF
V: TRBV19; size: NA; D: NA; J: TRBJ2-3; DNA: TGTGCCAGTAGTATAGCTCCTACTGGCACAGATACGCAGTATTTT; CDR3: CASSIAPTGTDTQYF
V: TRBV7-9; size: NA; D: TRBD1; J: TRBJ2-5; DNA: TGTGCCAGCAGGGGACAGGGACTGGAGACCCAGTACTTC; CDR3: CASRGQGLETQYF
V: TRBV10-3; size: NA; D: NA; J: TRBJ1-5; DNA: TGTGCCATCAGTGAGTCGATCGGTAGCCCCAATCAGCCCCAGCATTTT; CDR3: CAISESIGSPNQPQHF
V: TRBV11-3; size: NA; D: TRBD1; J: TRBJ2-7; DNA: TGTGCCAGCAGCCCCGGACAGGGGAGCTCCTACGAGCAGTACTTC; CDR3: CASSPGQGSSYEQYF
V: TRBV10-3; size: NA; D: NA; J: TRBJ1-1; DNA: TGTGCCATCAGTGACGCAGCGCGGAACACTGAAGCTTTCTTT; CDR3: CAISDAARNTEAFF
V: TRBV29-1; size: NA; D: NA; J: TRBJ1-1; DNA: TGCAGCGTTGCCTTCGGGGGGGGAAACACTGAAGCTTTCTTT; CDR3: CSVAFGGGNTEAFF
V: TRBV9; size: NA; D: TRBD1; J: TRBJ1-2; DNA: TGTGCCAGCAGCGTAGCCCCCAAACAGGGGGCGAACTATGGCTACACCTTC; CDR3: CASSVAPKQGANYGYTF
V: TRBV10-3; size: NA; D: TRBD1; J: TRBJ1-2; DNA: TGTGCCATCAGTGAGCCCGGACAGGGTCAACGGTATGGCTACACCTTC; CDR3: CAISEPGQGQRYGYTF
V: TRBV6-1; size: NA; D: TRBD1; J: TRBJ2-5; DNA: TGTGCCAGCAGTGTCCTGACAGGGTTTGAGCAGTACTTC; CDR3: CASSVLTGFEQYF
V: TRBV7-9; size: NA; D: NA; J: TRBJ1-1; DNA: TGTGCCAGCAGCTTAGTGGGGGGGATGAACACTGAAGCTTTCTTT; CDR3: CASSLVGGMNTEAFF
V: TRBV29-1; size: NA; D: NA; J: TRBJ2-5; DNA: TGCAGCGGCCGGACAGACCAAGAGACCCAGTACTTC; CDR3: CSGRTDQETQYF
V: TRBV28; size: NA; D: NA; J: TRBJ1-2; DNA: TGTGCCAGCAGTTTACCCACGACAGGATTTCGTGGCTACACCTTC; CDR3: CASSLPTTGFRGYTF
V: TRBV29-1; size: few; D: NA; J: TRBJ1-3; DNA: TGCAGCGTTGGGCTAAGGGAGACGGTTGGAAACACCATATATTTT; CDR3: CSVGLRETVGNTIYF
V: TRBV7-8; size: NA; D: TRBD2; J: TRBJ2-1; DNA: TGTGCCAGCAGCTTAACGGGGGGGAACTACTACAATGAGCAGTTCTTC; CDR3: CASSLTGGNYYNEQFF
V: TRBV6-1; size: NA; D: NA; J: TRBJ1-1; DNA: TGTGCCAGCGGGCACCCGAACACTGAAGCTTTCTTT; CDR3: CASGHPNTEAFF
V: TRBV2; size: NA; D: NA; J: TRBJ2-7; DNA: TGTGCCAGCGTCGGGTCTCCCTACGAGCAGTACTTC; CDR3: CASVGSPYEQYF
V: TRBV5-1; size: NA; D: TRBD2; J: TRBJ2-1; DNA: TGCGCCAGCAGCTGGGGCGGGGGGGCCTACAATGAGCAGTTCTTC; CDR3: CASSWGGGAYNEQFF
V: TRBV6-5; size: NA; D: TRBD1; J: TRBJ2-7; DNA: TGTGCCAGCAGCCCGGACAGGTACGAGCAGTACTTC; CDR3: CASSPDRYEQYF
V: TRBV7-2; size: NA; D: NA; J: TRBJ2-5; DNA: TGTGCCAGCAGCTTAGCTTACTCAGAGACCCAGTACTTC; CDR3: CASSLAYSETQYF
V: TRBV11-3; size: NA; D: TRBD2; J: TRBJ2-3; DNA: TGTGCCAGCAGCTCGGGACTAGCGGGAGGTAATACGCAGTATTTT; CDR3: CASSSGLAGGNTQYF
V: TRBV5-4; size: NA; D: NA; J: TRBJ2-7; DNA: TGTGCCAGCAGCTTGGGGGGAGGCCGAACCTACGAGCAGTACTTC; CDR3: CASSLGGGRTYEQYF
V: TRBV5-4; size: NA; D: NA; J: TRBJ2-5; DNA: TGTGCCAGCAGAGGGGGAGAGACCCAGTACTTC; CDR3: CASRGGETQYF
V: TRBV5-1; size: NA; D: NA; J: TRBJ2-2; DNA: TGCGCCAGCGGCACCGGACAGAGAAACACCGGGGAGCTGTTTTTT; CDR3: CASGTGQRNTGELFF
V: TRBV6-1; size: NA; D: NA; J: TRBJ2-7; DNA: TGTGCCAGCGTCCCGGACAGCCTCTACGAGCAGTACTTC; CDR3: CASVPDSLYEQYF
V: TRBV5-1; size: once; D: TRBD1; J: TRBJ2-3; DNA: TGCGCCAGCAGCTTGCCGGGACAGGGGGTGGATACGCAGTATTTT; CDR3: CASSLPGQGVDTQYF
V: TRBV5-6; size: few; D: NA; J: TRBJ1-1; DNA: TGTGCCAGCAGCTTGGATTTTCAGGGGAACACTGAAGCTTTCTTT; CDR3: CASSLDFQGNTEAFF
V: TRBV5-4; size: NA; D: NA; J: TRBJ2-7; DNA: TGTGCCAGCAGCAAAGGACAGAGGGACTACGAGCAGTACTTC; CDR3: CASSKGQRDYEQYF
V: TRBV6-1; size: once; D: NA; J: TRBJ2-1; DNA: TGTGCCAGCAGCCAATTGTTCATCTACAATGAGCAGTTCTTC; CDR3: CASSQLFIYNEQFF
V: TRBV11-3; size: NA; D: NA; J: TRBJ1-2; DNA: TGTGCCAGCAGCACTCAGGGAGGAAACTATGGCTACACCTTC; CDR3: CASSTQGGNYGYTF
V: TRBV2; size: NA; D: NA; J: TRBJ2-4; DNA: TGTGCCAGCAGTCAGGGAACCAAAAACATTCAGTACTTC; CDR3: CASSQGTKNIQYF
V: TRBV19; size: NA; D: TRBD2; J: TRBJ2-7; DNA: TGTGCCAGTAGCTCCAGCGGGGGGCGGAGTGGTGGTGAGCAGTACTTC; CDR3: CASSSSGGRSGGEQYF
V: TRBV11-3; size: NA; D: TRBD2; J: TRBJ2-1; DNA: TGTGCCAGCGGGGGCTCGCGGGGGGACAATGAGCAGTTCTTC; CDR3: CASGGSRGDNEQFF
V: TRBV18; size: NA; D: TRBD2; J: TRBJ2-1; DNA: TGTGCCAGCTCAGTCAGCGGGGGGGCGGAAAATGAGCAGTTCTTC; CDR3: CASSVSGGAENEQFF
V: TRBV7-9; size: NA; D: NA; J: TRBJ2-5; DNA: TGTGCCAGCAGCTTAGCACAGGGTGGGGAGACCCAGTACTTC; CDR3: CASSLAQGGETQYF
V: TRBV5-1; size: NA; D: TRBD1; J: TRBJ1-6; DNA: TGCGCCAGCAGCCCGTGGACAGGTCATAATTCACCCCTCCACTTT; CDR3: CASSPWTGHNSPLHF
V: TRBV5-6; size: NA; D: TRBD1; J: TRBJ1-2; DNA: TGTGCCAGCAGCCCACGGGACAGGGCCGTCTATGGCTACACCTTC; CDR3: CASSPRDRAVYGYTF
V: TRBV6-1; size: NA; D: TRBD1; J: TRBJ1-5; DNA: TGTGCCAGCAGTGAGGACAGGGTGGTGTTGTCCCAGCATTTT; CDR3: CASSEDRVVLSQHF
V: TRBV9; size: few; D: NA; J: TRBJ2-2; DNA: TGTGCCAGCAGCTTCGACAGGCACACCGGGGAGCTGTTTTTT; CDR3: CASSFDRHTGELFF
V: TRBV5-1; size: NA; D: TRBD2; J: TRBJ2-3; DNA: TGCGCCAGCAGCTCGGGACTAGCGGGGGACACAGATACGCAGTATTTT; CDR3: CASSSGLAGDTDTQYF
V: TRBV5-1; size: few; D: TRBD2; J: TRBJ2-3; DNA: TGCGCCAGCAGCGTGGGACTAGCGTTCACAGATACGCAGTATTTT; CDR3: CASSVGLAFTDTQYF